This T cell receptor beta chain was recovered during a study of human T cells and chemical hapten exposure. Sequencing started from total RNA isolated from unfractionated whole blood. Authors' methods: Samples had a median of approximately 89,000 TCRs, ranging roughly 20,000 to 700,000. TCRdb reanalysed the 5' RACE reads using MiXCR and keeps one entry per CDR3 protein. It is TCRdb's table, rather than the study itself, that gives the V and J calls and clone size. The sample contains some 150,000 distinct CDR3 sequences, 4.1% of which appear only once. Trimming at V came to 3 bases and at J to 3 bases, leaving 1 base not matched to a gene. This CDR3 has 13 amino acids. Germline CDR1 is SGHRS and CDR2 is YFSETQ.

This sequence originates from a female donor in good health. This sequence joins TRBV5-1 and TRBJ1-1; 8 nucleotides line up with TRBD1. CDR3 in amino acids: CASSWGQDTEAFF. As DNA, the CDR3 is TGCGCCAGCAGCTGGGGACAGGACACTGAAGCTTTCTTT. Full variable domain (remainder filled in from reference TRBV5-1 and TRBJ1-1): KAGVTQTPRYLIKTRGQQVTLSCSPISGHRSVSWYQQTPGQGLQFLFEYFSETQRNKGNFPGRFSGRQFSNSRSEMNVSTLELGDSALYLCASSWGQDTEAFFGQGTRLTVV.